The sample holds one count of the clone carrying this T cell receptor (beta chain). Germline V gene sequence: CDR1 GTSNPN, CDR2 SVGIG (reference sequence). Trimming took 2 bases from V and 5 from J, leaving 16 bases between them. This CDR3 has 14 residues. The source of the sample is a study of blood T cell repertoires in COVID-19. Study in general: Samples of COVID-19 (acute and convalescent) were obtained from the United States, Italy and Spain. T cells, B-cell-depleted T cells, or PBMCs supplied cDNA or gDNA.

Enrolment of Seattle patients took place during active infection, and they were followed longitudinally. How the authors handled the data: Quantification of nucleated cells was approximated via reference gene primer amplification. Assay used: immunoSEQ multiplex PCR; TCRdb lists only in-frame clones, some missing. That table gives V, J and clone size, and the DNA gave D and trimming. This sample has about half a million clones, with 89% found just once. What was sequenced was peripheral blood. This receptor was taken from a young man with COVID-19, enrolled during active disease. The chain has TRBV30 and TRBJ2-7, with a possible D match to TRBD2 (6 bases). The DNA for the CDR3 is TGTGCCTGGAGTTCGGGGGTTAGGAACCACGAGCAGTACTTC. Its protein product is CAWSSGVRNHEQYF. Full variable domain (missing parts from reference TRBV30 and TRBJ2-7): SQTIHQWPATLVQPVGSPLSLECTVEGTSNPNLYWYRQAAGRGLQLLFYSVGIGQISSEVPQNLSASRPQDRQFILSSKKLLLSDSGFYLCAWSSGVRNHEQYFGPGTRLTVT.